This TCR beta chain appears in the sequencing data of a study of blood T cell repertoires in COVID-19. Study in general: Acute and convalescent COVID-19 specimens originated in the United States, Italy and Spain. From T cells, B-cell-depleted T cells, or PBMCs came the material, which was cDNA or gDNA.

Authors' analysis steps: Estimated nucleated cell counts came from reference gene primer amplification. Assay: immunoSEQ multiplex PCR; the TCRdb copy retains only in-frame clones and omits some. The D gene and trimming were derived from the DNA, and the V and J assignments and clone size from that table. Among approximately 160,000 clones listed, roughly 77% were seen once. CDR1 is SGHAT and CDR2 is FQNNGV in the germline V gene. With 6 bases removed from V and 1 base from J, the gap between germline ends came to 13 bases. The CDR3 is 14 amino acids. This sequence was found in a human donor in a cohort sampled during active COVID-19. This chain links TRBV11-2 with TRBJ2-7; maybe TRBD2 (6 bases). The sequenced sample consisted of peripheral blood. This chain's CDR3 is CASRPGLRSYEQYF. The CDR3, as DNA: TGTGCCAGCAGGCCGGGACTCAGGTCCTACGAGCAGTACTTC.